This T cell receptor (beta chain) is drawn from a study of OX40 agonist ivuxolimab in advanced cancers. Study in general: In this cohort, patients received ivuxolimab, an agonistic anti-OX40 (CD134) antibody. Enrollees could have had prior anti-PD-1, anti-PD-L1 or anti-CTLA-4 therapy, which approximately 38% had received. Study-level points and caveats: Partial responders receiving 0.1-3.0 mg/kg showed among the lowest clonal expansion. The study observed clonal expansion of CD4+ and CD8+ blood T cells by week 6 at 0.1 to 3.0 mg/kg.

Assay: immunoSEQ multiplex PCR; the TCRdb copy retains only in-frame clones and omits some. The sample holds around 70,000 clones, around four fifths seen once. About this clone: The antigen remains unidentified.

The clonotype comes from an adult with an advanced solid tumor such as melanoma, head and neck, liver or kidney cancer. This sample comprised CD4+ or CD8+ T cells sorted from blood, obtained in a trial of the OX40 agonist ivuxolimab.

Written as DNA, the CDR3 is TGTGCCAGCAGCTACCCGCGAAGCCGGGGGACAGGGTTCACAGATACGCAGTATTTT. The encoded protein is CASSYPRSRGTGFTDTQYF. The chain is built from TRBV7-8 and TRBJ2-3; 9 positions match TRBD1. The CDR3 contains 19 residues. Per the germline V gene, CDR1 is SGHVS and CDR2 is FQNEAQ. V was pared by 4 bases and J by 2 bases, with 16 bases of the junction left unmatched.